This TCR beta chain appears in the sequencing data of a study of control samples from healthy donors and cancer patients. Only in-frame clones appear in the TCRdb table, and some are missing; sequencing was by immunoSEQ multiplex PCR. The data contain over 30,000 clones, around 87% of them singletons. In germline, CDR1 is KGHSH, CDR2 LQKENI. CDR3 length equals 16 residues. V lost 3 bases and J lost 2, with 16 bases in between. The sequenced material came from PBMCs. The rearrangement joins TRBV18 to TRBJ2-5; perhaps TRBD2 as D (7 bases). This receptor was identified in a woman in her thirties or forties with lung cancer. The CDR3 reads CASSPLRGGVQETQYF. The CDR3 nucleotides are TGTGCCAGCTCACCTCTCCGCGGGGGCGTGCAAGAGACCCAGTACTTC. Full variable domain (remainder filled in from reference TRBV18 and TRBJ2-5): NAGVMQNPRHLVRRRGQEARLRCSPMKGHSHVYWYRQLPEEGLKFMVYLQKENIIDESGMPKERFSAEFPKEGPSILRIQQVVRGDSAAYFCASSPLRGGVQETQYFGPGTRLLVL.